The 4 T cell receptor beta chains in this list originate from one sample, sequenced in a study of blood T cell repertoires in COVID-19. Only in-frame clones appear in the TCRdb table, and some are missing; sequencing was by immunoSEQ multiplex PCR. The sample lists over 110,000 clones; 80% were seen once. Sequenced material: peripheral blood. These receptors all come from a man between 65 and 85 years old who had recovered from COVID-19.

This clone was seen just once. The CDR3, as DNA: TGTGCCAGCAGCCCAGGACTGGGCGGCTGGTATGGCTACACCTTC. Translating gives CASSPGLGGWYGYTF. The chain couples TRBV3-1 (or the pseudogene TRBV3-2) to TRBJ1-2; D call uncertain. The V end was cut by 4 bases, the J end by 5 bases, with 17 bases between. The CDR3 consists of 15 residues. Germline V lookup: CDR1 LGHDT, CDR2 YNNKEL (reference sequence).

The V call is TRBV5-1, the J call TRBJ2-7; 7 bases align to TRBD1. This CDR3 spans 13 amino acids. V shed 3 bases, J shed 7 bases, and the junction held 7 bases outside the gene matches. The V gene's germline CDR1 is SGHRS and CDR2 YFSETQ. CDR3 sequence: CASSYEGAREQYF. CDR3 nucleotide sequence: TGCGCCAGCAGCTATGAGGGGGCGCGGGAGCAGTACTTC. Drawing the rest from reference TRBV5-1 and TRBJ2-7, the complete variable domain is KAGVTQTPRYLIKTRGQQVTLSCSPISGHRSVSWYQQTPGQGLQFLFEYFSETQRNKGNFPGRFSGRQFSNSRSEMNVSTLELGDSALYLCASSYEGAREQYFGPGTRLTVT.

This sequence joins TRBV7-2 and TRBJ2-7, with 10 bases fitting TRBD2. CDR3 length: 16 amino acids. With 6 bases clipped from V and 2 bases from J, the junction kept 10 bases outside the gene matches. Per the germline V gene, CDR1 is SGHTA and CDR2 is FQGNSA. The CDR3, as DNA: TGTGCCAGCAGGATGGTTACTAGCGGGGCCCCCTACGAGCAGTACTTC. It codes for CASRMVTSGAPYEQYF.

As DNA, the CDR3 is TGTGCCAGCCCCCGGAACTATGGCTACACCTTC. Its protein product is CASPRNYGYTF. V is TRBV6-5 and J is TRBJ1-2; D is unclear. V was cut by 8 bases and J by 2 bases, with 6 bases left in between. This CDR3 has 11 residues. The V gene's germline CDR1 is MNHEY and CDR2 SVGAGI.